One and the same sample provided the 21 T cell receptor beta chains below, sequenced in a study of shared clonotypes between healthy human individuals. The assay was immunoSEQ multiplex PCR, and TCRdb's table has in-frame clones only and misses some. The sample includes about 2,500,000 clones, more than 90% of them seen just once. The specimen was naive CD4+ T cells sorted from blood. Specified subset: CD45RA+ positively selected. The receptors were gathered from a man between 18 and 35 years old in good health.

This chain joins TRBV5-1 and TRBJ2-5; D is possibly TRBD2 (5 bases). V was clipped by 0 bases and J by 5 bases, with 11 bases between them. CDR1 is SGHRS and CDR2 is YFSETQ in the germline V gene. This CDR3 contains 14 residues. The DNA of the CDR3 is TGCGCCAGCAGCTTGGCGGGGTCCCCTGAGACCCAGTACTTC. It specifies CASSLAGSPETQYF.

CDR3 DNA: TGTGCCAGCAGCGGCGACCCACTAGCGGGAGGAAACAATGAGCAGTTCTTC. Protein sequence: CASSGDPLAGGNNEQFF. V and J are TRBV2 and TRBJ2-1; 12 nucleotides align to TRBD2. The V segment lost 6 bases and the J segment 5 bases; nucleotides outside the gene matches: 11. CDR1 is SNHLY and CDR2 is FYNNEI in the germline V gene. The CDR3 consists of 17 residues. Based on the CDR3 plus reference TRBV2 and TRBJ2-1, the full variable domain is EPEVTQTPSHQVTQMGQEVILRCVPISNHLYFYWYRQILGQKVEFLVSFYNNEISEKSEIFDDQFSVERPDGSNFTLKIRSTKLEDSAMYFCASSGDPLAGGNNEQFFGPGTRLTVL.

J is TRBJ2-3 and V is TRBV10-1, with 7 bases identical to TRBD1. The junction had 5 bases not matched to a gene; V was cut back by 6 bases and J by 2 bases. The CDR3 runs to 14 residues. From germline, CDR1 is WNHNN and CDR2 SYGVQD (reference sequence). CDR3 region: CASSGTASTDTQYF. The CDR3 DNA is TGCGCCAGCAGCGGGACAGCCTCCACAGATACGCAGTATTTT.

Only one count was recorded for this clone. The rearrangement links TRBV18 to TRBJ1-1, with D unclear. V lost 3 bases and J lost 7, with 9 bases in between. Germline V gene lookup returns CDR1 KGHSH and CDR2 LQKENI. This CDR3 is 12 amino acids long. This CDR3 is CASSPQAGEAFF. CDR3 coding DNA: TGTGCCAGCTCACCGCAGGCGGGTGAAGCTTTCTTT.

The rearrangement links TRBV29-1 to TRBJ2-1; TRBD1 matches 10 bases. In germline, CDR1 is SQVTM, CDR2 ANQGSEA. This CDR3 is 14 amino acids long. V shed 5 bases and J 9 bases; nucleotides not matched to a gene: 10. The CDR3 reads CSVYRDRGSSEQFF. The CDR3 DNA is TGCAGCGTTTACCGGGACAGGGGTTCGAGTGAGCAGTTCTTC.

The gene calls are TRBV6-1 and TRBJ2-7; tentatively, D is TRBD2 (5 bases). This CDR3 spans 14 amino acids. The ends were cut back, 2 bases at V and 6 bases at J, with 14 bases in the middle. CDR1 and CDR2 from the germline V gene are MNHNS and SASEGT. In nucleotides, the CDR3 is TGTGCCAGCAGTGAACCGAGGGATCGGGGCGAGCAGTACTTC. Amino acid sequence: CASSEPRDRGEQYF.

The rearrangement uses TRBV21-1 and TRBJ2-7; the listed D gene, TRBD2, was not tested against the DNA. TRBV21-1 is tagged as a pseudogene. This CDR3 is built from 17 residues. CDR3 sequence (DNA): TGTGCCAGAACTACCGGGACTCCTCTTATCGTAACCTACGAGCAGTACTTC. Translation gives CARTTGTPLIVTYEQYF.

The chain has TRBV9 and TRBJ2-7; D is uncertain. The CDR3 length is 15 residues. Trimming removed 4 bases at V and 0 bases at J, with 14 bases between. Germline assignment: CDR1 SGDLS and CDR2 YYNGEE. This chain's CDR3 is CASSPRVFSSYEQYF. In DNA, the CDR3 is TGTGCCAGCAGCCCCCGGGTCTTTAGCTCCTACGAGCAGTACTTC.

This chain links TRBV6-6 with TRBJ1-5; D not certain. The germline V gene has CDR1 MNHNY and CDR2 SVGAGI (reference sequence). The CDR3 sequence is 16 residues long. Trimming removed 4 bases at V and 2 bases at J, with 15 bases between. DNA for the CDR3: TGTGCCAGCAGTTCGTATGAGGGTAGGGGCAATCAGCCCCAGCATTTT. Its translation is CASSSYEGRGNQPQHF.

This clone was counted between two and nine times. This sample includes further DNA sequences coding for the same CDR3. The chain carries TRBV29-1 and TRBJ1-4; 8 positions match TRBD1. The CDR3 runs to 13 residues. Germline V lookup: CDR1 SQVTM, CDR2 ANQGSEA. The trim removed 6 bases at V and 3 bases at J, leaving 3 bases unmatched. CDR3 residues: CSVGTGSNEKLFF. CDR3 in DNA: TGCAGCGTAGGGACAGGATCTAATGAAAAACTGTTTTTT.

Turning to this clone: This sample also contains other DNA sequences that code for the same CDR3. This chain connects TRBV27 to TRBJ2-7, with 8 bases aligning to TRBD1. Trimming at V came to 6 bases and at J to 0 bases, leaving 7 bases not matched to a gene. The germline V gene has CDR1 MNHEY and CDR2 SMNVEV (reference sequence). The CDR3 extends over 15 amino acids. The CDR3 reads CASSRQGTGSYEQYF. The CDR3 region has the DNA TGTGCCAGCAGCAGACAGGGGACGGGCTCCTACGAGCAGTACTTC.

V gene TRBV4-3 combines with J gene TRBJ2-3, with 11 bases fitting TRBD2. CDR3 length: 21 residues. Looked up from germline, CDR1 is LGHNA and CDR2 is YSLEER. J lost 2 bases, V lost 0 bases, and 16 bases had no gene match. The CDR3 DNA reads TGCGCCAGCAGCCAAGAAGAGGGTCGGGGACTAGCGGACTTACACACAGATACGCAGTATTTT. It translates to CASSQEEGRGLADLHTDTQYF.

As concerns this clone: The sample has other DNA sequences that encode this CDR3 too. The V call is TRBV7-9, the J call TRBJ2-1, with 7 nucleotides matching TRBD2. Trimming at V came to 1 base and at J to 6 bases, leaving 3 bases not matched to a gene. Germline assignment: CDR1 SEHNR and CDR2 FQNEAQ (reference sequence). CDR3 size: 14 residues. CDR3 residues: CASSLGPGGNEQFF. The CDR3 DNA reads TGTGCCAGCAGCTTAGGACCGGGGGGCAATGAGCAGTTCTTC.

V and J are TRBV5-6 and TRBJ1-5; 9 bases map to TRBD1. Losses at the gene ends were 4 bases for V and 5 bases for J; bases not matched to a gene: 10. The CDR3 is made up of 16 amino acids. Germline V gives CDR1 SGHDT, CDR2 YYEEEE. The CDR3 is CASSADRGAIHQPQHF. In nucleotides, the CDR3 is TGTGCCAGCAGCGCTGACAGGGGGGCGATTCATCAGCCCCAGCATTTT.

Only one count was recorded for this clone. The chain employs TRBV10-3 and TRBJ2-3; D possibly corresponds to TRBD2 (5 bases). The length of the CDR3 is 15 residues. The germline V gene has CDR1 ENHRY and CDR2 SYGVKD. The germline V and J ends were trimmed by 2 bases and 0 bases, with 9 bases remaining between them. DNA of the CDR3: TGTGCCATCAGTGAGGGCGGGCTAAGCACAGATACGCAGTATTTT. Its protein is CAISEGGLSTDTQYF.

This chain uses TRBV6-5 with TRBJ2-7; possible D gene TRBD2, 5 bases. This CDR3 spans 15 amino acids. Per germline, CDR1 MNHEY and CDR2 SVGAGI. V gave up 0 bases and J gave up 7 bases, with 16 bases separating them. The DNA of the CDR3 is TGTGCCAGCAGTTACTCTGGGCGGACCTCGGGGGAGCAGTACTTC. Translated, it gives CASSYSGRTSGEQYF.

The chain has TRBV27 and TRBJ1-3, with a possible D match to TRBD1 (6 bases). The CDR3 spans 15 residues. From germline, CDR1 is MNHEY and CDR2 SMNVEV (reference sequence). V lost 6 bases, J lost 11 bases, and 23 bases lay in between. In DNA form, the CDR3 reads TGTGCCAGCAGCCAAACTAGACAGGCGCTCAGCGCCATATATTTT. It codes for CASSQTRQALSAIYF.

This chain joins TRBV11-3 and TRBJ2-2; 7 nucleotides match TRBD1. CDR3 size: 16 residues. Germline CDR1 reads SGHNT; CDR2 reads YENEEA. The V segment lost 1 base and the J segment 4 bases; nucleotides outside the gene matches: 6. CDR3 sequence reads: CASSLGRGLFTGELFF. The CDR3 region has the DNA TGTGCCAGCAGCTTAGGAAGGGGGCTGTTCACCGGGGAGCTGTTTTTT.

This clone occurred a few times. The rearrangement joins TRBV5-1 to TRBJ1-1; D not resolved. V lost 2 bases and J 0 bases, leaving 8 bases between the germline ends. Germline V CDR1 and CDR2: SGHRS, YFSETQ. This CDR3 spans 14 amino acids. The CDR3 DNA reads as TGCGCCAGCAGCTTAAGCTACATGAACACTGAAGCTTTCTTT. Its translation is CASSLSYMNTEAFF.

This chain connects TRBV2 to TRBJ2-5; perhaps TRBD1 as D (6 bases). Germline V gene data show CDR1 as SNHLY and CDR2 as FYNNEI. V lost 7 bases to trimming and J lost 5 bases, with 14 bases between them. CDR3 length: 13 amino acids. This chain's CDR3 is CASKAGAQETQYF. In nucleotides, the CDR3 is TGTGCCAGCAAGGCAGGGGCACAGGAGACCCAGTACTTC.

The chain combines TRBV5-1 with TRBJ2-6; D uncertain. Germline V gene sequence: CDR1 SGHRS, CDR2 YFSETQ. This CDR3 region has 14 residues. V shed 5 bases and J shed 4 bases, with 10 bases lying between them. The CDR3 here is CASRATAGANVLTF. The DNA for the CDR3 is TGCGCCAGCAGGGCTACGGCAGGGGCCAACGTCCTGACTTTC.